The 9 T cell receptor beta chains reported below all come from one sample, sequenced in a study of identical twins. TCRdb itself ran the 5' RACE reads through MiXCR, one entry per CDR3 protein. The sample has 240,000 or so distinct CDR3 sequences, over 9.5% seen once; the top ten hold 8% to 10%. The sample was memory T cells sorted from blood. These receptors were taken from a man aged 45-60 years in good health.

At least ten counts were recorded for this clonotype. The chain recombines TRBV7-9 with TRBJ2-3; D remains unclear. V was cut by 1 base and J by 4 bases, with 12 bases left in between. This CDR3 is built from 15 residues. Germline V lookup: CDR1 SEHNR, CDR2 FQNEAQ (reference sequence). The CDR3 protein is CASSLGSFGSDTQYF. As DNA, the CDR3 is TGTGCCAGCAGCTTAGGGTCCTTTGGGTCAGATACGCAGTATTTT. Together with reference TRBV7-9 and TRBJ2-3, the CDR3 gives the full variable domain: DTGVSQNPRHKITKRGQNVTFRCDPISEHNRLYWYRQTLGQGPEFLTYFQNEAQLEKSRLLSDRFSAERPKGSFSTLEIQRTEQGDSAMYLCASSLGSFGSDTQYFGPGTRLTVL.

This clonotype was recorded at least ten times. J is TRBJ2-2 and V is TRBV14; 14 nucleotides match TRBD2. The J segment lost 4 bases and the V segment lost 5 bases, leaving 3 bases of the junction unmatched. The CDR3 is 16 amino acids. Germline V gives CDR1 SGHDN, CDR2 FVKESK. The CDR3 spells CASSGLAGGRTGELFF. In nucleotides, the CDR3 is TGTGCCAGCAGCGGACTAGCGGGGGGTCGCACCGGGGAGCTGTTTTTT.

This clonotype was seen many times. Written as DNA, the CDR3 is TGTGCCAGCAGTTTCCCCCCTCAGGAAGCTTTCTTT. This sequence encodes CASSFPPQEAFF. V gene TRBV12-3 or TRBV12-4 combines with J gene TRBJ1-1; no reliable D call. The CDR3 spans 12 residues. Trimming took 3 bases from V and 8 from J, leaving 10 bases between them.

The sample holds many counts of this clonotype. CDR3 in DNA: TGTGCCAGCAGTCCGTCGACTAGCAGGAGCTCCTACGAGCAGTACTTC. Protein: CASSPSTSRSSYEQYF. The chain is built from TRBV27 and TRBJ2-7, with TRBD2 identical over 7 bases. The germline gives CDR1 MNHEY, CDR2 SMNVEV (reference sequence). The CDR3 is 16 amino acids. The J segment lost 0 bases and the V segment lost 5 bases, leaving 10 bases of the junction unmatched.

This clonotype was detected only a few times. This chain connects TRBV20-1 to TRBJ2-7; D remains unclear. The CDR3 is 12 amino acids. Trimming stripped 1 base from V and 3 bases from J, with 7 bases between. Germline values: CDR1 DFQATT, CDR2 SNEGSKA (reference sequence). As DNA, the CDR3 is TGCAGTGCTAGAGCCTATAACTACGAGCAGTACTTC. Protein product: CSARAYNYEQYF.

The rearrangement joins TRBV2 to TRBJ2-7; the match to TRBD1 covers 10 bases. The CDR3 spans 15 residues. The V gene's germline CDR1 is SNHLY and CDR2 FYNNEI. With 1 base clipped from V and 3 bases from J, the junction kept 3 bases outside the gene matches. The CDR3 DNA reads TGTGCCAGCAGTGAAGGCCGGGACAGGGGCTACGAGCAGTACTTC. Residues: CASSEGRDRGYEQYF. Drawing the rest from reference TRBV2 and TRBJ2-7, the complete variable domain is EPEVTQTPSHQVTQMGQEVILRCVPISNHLYFYWYRQILGQKVEFLVSFYNNEISEKSEIFDDQFSVERPDGSNFTLKIRSTKLEDSAMYFCASSEGRDRGYEQYFGPGTRLTVT.

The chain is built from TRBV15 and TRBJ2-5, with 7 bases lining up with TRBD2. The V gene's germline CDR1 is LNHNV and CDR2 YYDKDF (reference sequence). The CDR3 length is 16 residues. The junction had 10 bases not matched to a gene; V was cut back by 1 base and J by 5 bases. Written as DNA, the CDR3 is TGTGCCACCAGCAGAGGGGCGATTGGGGGGGAGGAGACCCAGTACTTC. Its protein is CATSRGAIGGEETQYF.

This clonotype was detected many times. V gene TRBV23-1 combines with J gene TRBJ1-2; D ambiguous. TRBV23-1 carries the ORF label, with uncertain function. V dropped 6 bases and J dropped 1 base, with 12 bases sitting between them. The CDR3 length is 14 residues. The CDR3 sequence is CASRPGRLNYGYTF. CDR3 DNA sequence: TGCGCCAGCAGACCCGGACGCCTTAACTATGGCTACACCTTC.

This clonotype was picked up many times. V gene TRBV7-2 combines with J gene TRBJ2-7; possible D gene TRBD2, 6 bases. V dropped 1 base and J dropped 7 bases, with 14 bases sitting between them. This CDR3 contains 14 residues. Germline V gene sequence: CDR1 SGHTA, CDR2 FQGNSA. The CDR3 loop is CASSLDGTAQEQYF. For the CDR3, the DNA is TGTGCCAGCAGCTTAGACGGGACTGCCCAAGAGCAGTACTTC.